Shown below are 2 T cell receptor beta chains from a single sample sequenced in a study of CD8 T cells in Susac syndrome. The RNA input was about 0.45 to 1 ug, and it was reverse transcribed with random hexamers. Each CDR3 protein is one row after TCRdb ran MiXCR on the immunoSEQ multiplex PCR reads. This table has about 130,000 distinct CDR3 sequences, around 94% appearing once. Sequenced input: CD4+ T cells from PBMCs. These receptors were obtained from a human donor in good health.

The rearrangement joins TRBV6-2 or TRBV6-3 to TRBJ1-2, with 9 bases lining up with TRBD1. With 7 bases clipped from V and 13 bases from J, the junction kept 13 bases outside the gene matches. This CDR3 spans 13 amino acids. Germline V gene lookup returns CDR1 MNHEY and CDR2 SVGEGT. The CDR3, as DNA: TGTGCCAGCATCGCCGGGACAGGGACCAACTGCACCTTC. Translation: CASIAGTGTNCTF.

This clonotype has a single count. The chain combines TRBV12-3 or TRBV12-4 with TRBJ2-1; 11 bases fit TRBD2. The junction had 6 bases not matched to a gene; V was cut back by 6 bases and J by 14 bases. This CDR3 spans 12 amino acids. CDR3 DNA: TGTGCCAGCAGCCGAGATAGCGGGAGGGAGTTCTTC. Protein: CASSRDSGREFF.